Detailed here is one TCR beta chain. The PCR was carried out with 60 Vbeta primers and 13 Jbeta primers. Sequencing used immunoSEQ multiplex PCR; TCRdb keeps in-frame clones, though not all of them. The data contain around 64,000 clones, roughly 74% of them singletons. The entry originates in a study of cytomegalovirus exposure and HLA in healthy donors. Germline trimming cut 6 bases from V and 2 bases from J; bases unmatched to any gene: 15. Germline loops: CDR1 SGDLS, CDR2 YYNGEE. The CDR3 totals 17 residues. This sequence originates from a woman aged 30 to 39 in good health and CMV-seropositive. Sequencing was done on a sample of PBMCs. V usage is TRBV9 and J usage is TRBJ2-3; the match to TRBD2 covers 7 bases. The CDR3 DNA follows: TGTGCCAGCAACCCGGGAGGACCCCTAGGCCACACAGATACGCAGTATTTT. Its translation is CASNPGGPLGHTDTQYF.